This is a list of T cell receptor beta chains from one sample in a study of OX40 agonist ivuxolimab in advanced cancers. Data came from immunoSEQ multiplex PCR; TCRdb stores just in-frame clones and leaves some out. In the table there are 35,000 to 50,000 clones, roughly 86% of which are singletons. Material: CD4+ or CD8+ T cells sorted from blood, obtained in a trial of the OX40 agonist ivuxolimab. The source of these receptors is an adult with an advanced solid tumor such as melanoma, head and neck, liver or kidney cancer. The CDR3 runs from the conserved cysteine through the conserved F or W. Expanded clones are given a class, and other clones once, few, many or no size at all.

j_call clone_size v_call cdr3_aa
TRBJ2-7 - TRBV29-1 CSVGVRAPLAYEQYF
TRBJ1-1 - TRBV10-3 CAISESGGDGEAFF
TRBJ2-1 - TRBV2 CASSVTSGVYNEQFF
TRBJ1-2 - TRBV15 CATSRGGGGWRGYTF
TRBJ2-3 - TRBV7-9 CASSFSEGSIDTQYF
TRBJ1-1 - TRBV7-9 CASSPRDRAPLEAFF
TRBJ1-1 - TRBV25-1 CASSELQGARTEAFF
TRBJ1-2 - TRBV2 CASNRQGADYGYTF
TRBJ2-1 - TRBV4-1 CASSHGGPTPNEQFF
TRBJ2-5 - TRBV11-2 CASSLQWGDLETQYF
TRBJ2-7 - TRBV7-2 CASSSGQYF
TRBJ2-4 - TRBV29-1 CSVLSRQLAKNIQYF
TRBJ2-1 - TRBV19 CASSIAGASYNEQFF
TRBJ1-6 - TRBV5-6 CASSLLLAGEKVVQSPLHF
TRBJ1-2 few TRBV7-9 CASSLGDRPGDGYTF
TRBJ1-5 - TRBV6-4 CASSYQGGANQPQHF
TRBJ2-3 once TRBV5-1 CASSSLNREVSDTQYF
TRBJ1-5 - TRBV18 CASSTGNSNQPQHF
TRBJ2-5 once TRBV11-2 CASSLVGSFLGETQYF
TRBJ2-1 - TRBV13 CASSLNQGWANEQFF
TRBJ1-5 - TRBV19 CASSVQGRQPQHF
TRBJ2-5 - TRBV2 CASSEQGGQETQYF
TRBJ2-5 - TRBV5-1 CASSGQRQETQYF
TRBJ1-1 - TRBV4-1 CASSQEDRVEAFF
TRBJ1-1 - TRBV7-3 CASSRDKNTEAFF
TRBJ2-1 - TRBV18 CASSPNSQTDEQFF
TRBJ1-4 - TRBV2 CASSERGGPGKLFF
TRBJ2-1 - TRBV7-8 CASRPRQRGSSYNEQFF
TRBJ1-1 - TRBV6-5 CASSEQGGAEAFF
TRBJ1-1 - TRBV5-1 CASSLRWDTEAFF
TRBJ2-7 - TRBV28 CASTGGILQYF
TRBJ1-2 - TRBV2 CASRGQVSRARTF
TRBJ1-1 - TRBV5-5 CASSRRDRGAEAFF
TRBJ2-7 - TRBV6-6 CASRNQQGYEQYF
TRBJ2-7 - TRBV7-6 CASSLEGAGREQYF
TRBJ1-4 - TRBV7-9 CASQGPARVGEKLFF
TRBJ1-3 - TRBV2 CASSEAIFPGQGAGISGNTIYF
TRBJ2-1 - TRBV14 CASSEEGLLYNEQFF
TRBJ1-6 medium-sized TRBV5-1 CASSLDGQGALSPLHF
TRBJ1-2 - TRBV19 CASSIIGGENGYTF
TRBJ2-3 - TRBV7-2 CASSPRVAGLADTQYF
TRBJ2-3 - TRBV12-5 CASAFPRGTQYF
TRBJ2-2 - TRBV9 CASSLNQVNTGELFF
TRBJ2-3 - TRBV19 CASSMGSSTDTQYF
TRBJ2-3 - TRBV6-4 CASSVGLPGDTQYF
TRBJ2-7 - TRBV19 CASRRLAGNYEQYF
TRBJ1-4 - TRBV28 CASSLLTGGATNEKLFF
TRBJ1-1 - TRBV28 CASSHRGRDTEAFF
TRBJ2-7 - TRBV7-8 CASSVQRYRYEQYF
TRBJ2-1 few TRBV9 CASSPGVAGGNEQFF
TRBJ2-1 few TRBV7-5 CASSLIQGGGNEQFF
TRBJ2-5 - TRBV30 CAWSVGGINQETQYF
TRBJ2-5 - TRBV7-9 CASSMATGTKTQYF
TRBJ2-5 - TRBV11-2 CASSLAQQETQYF
TRBJ2-3 - TRBV18 CASSPPSADTQYF